These 29 T cell receptor beta chains originate from one sample sequenced in a study of response to subunit inactivated influenza vaccine. TCRdb re-derived calls from the RT-PCR reads in MiXCR, one entry per CDR3 protein. This sample has hundreds of thousands of distinct CDR3 sequences, with 25% found just once. The source material was CD4+ T cells sorted from PBMCs, sampled around 5 days after vaccination. These receptor sequences come from a man in his fifties or sixties who received an inactivated influenza vaccine.

The chain carries TRBV20-1 and TRBJ1-1; no firm D call. The CDR3 contains 14 residues. Germline CDR1 and CDR2: DFQATT and SNEGSKA (reference sequence). The germline V and J ends were trimmed by 4 bases and 7 bases, with 19 bases remaining between them. The CDR3: CSATTGNSMNEAFF. The CDR3 DNA reads TGCAGTGCTACCACCGGAAATAGCATGAATGAAGCTTTCTTT.

This chain links TRBV28 with TRBJ2-4; maybe TRBD1 (6 bases). The V and J ends lost 5 bases and 0 bases respectively, with 17 bases between them. Germline CDR1 reads MDHEN; CDR2 reads SYDVKM. The CDR3 totals 17 residues. This chain's CDR3 is CASSIKPGQLAKNIQYF. The CDR3 nucleotides read TGTGCCAGCAGTATAAAACCGGGACAACTAGCCAAAAACATTCAGTACTTC.

The J gene is TRBJ1-2, the V gene TRBV20-1, with a tentative D call TRBD1 (6 bases). Trimming removed 2 bases from V and 8 bases from J, with 9 bases in between. CDR3 length: 11 amino acids. The germline V gene has CDR1 DFQATT and CDR2 SNEGSKA (reference sequence). CDR3 in DNA: TGCAGTGCTAGACGGGGGGCGGGCTACACCTTC. This gives the protein CSARRGAGYTF.

This sequence joins TRBV12-3 or TRBV12-4 and TRBJ1-5; TRBD1 aligns across 8 bases. Trimming cost V 6 bases and J 3 bases; bases outside gene matches: 4. This CDR3 spans 14 amino acids. CDR3 region: CASRLGQDNQPQHF. The CDR3 coding sequence is TGTGCCAGCAGGCTGGGACAGGACAATCAGCCCCAGCATTTT.

The gene calls are TRBV5-1 and TRBJ2-2, with TRBD1 matching 8 bases. CDR1 and CDR2 (germline): SGHRS, YFSETQ. CDR3 size: 17 residues. Trimming took 4 bases from V and 4 from J; bases not matched to a gene: 12. CDR3 nucleotide sequence: TGCGCCAGCAGCACGGGACAGGCCGCCGGTCGCACCGGGGAGCTGTTTTTT. Translated: CASSTGQAAGRTGELFF.

The sample holds many counts of this clonotype. The V gene is TRBV7-2, the J gene TRBJ1-6, with D maybe TRBD1 (5 bases). Germline assignment: CDR1 SGHTA and CDR2 FQGNSA. The CDR3 is 14 residues long. Trimming stripped 5 bases from V and 7 bases from J, with 12 bases between. CDR3 nucleotides: TGTGCCAGCAGCCCATCAGGGAAGAATTCACCCCTCCACTTT. Its translation is CASSPSGKNSPLHF.

The J gene is TRBJ2-5, the V gene TRBV5-1; D unclear. The V end lost 1 base, the J end lost 2 bases, and 12 bases lay between the germline ends. There are 15 residues in the CDR3. CDR1 is SGHRS, CDR2 YFSETQ, per germline. The CDR3 here is CASSLYGLGQETQYF. For the CDR3, the DNA is TGCGCCAGCAGCTTGTACGGCTTGGGACAAGAGACCCAGTACTTC.

The rearrangement joins TRBV12-3 or TRBV12-4 to TRBJ2-5, with D tentatively TRBD1 (6 bases). This CDR3 comprises 14 residues. Trimming removed 0 bases at V and 9 bases at J, with 14 bases between. The CDR3 nucleotides are TGTGCCAGCAGTTTAGCCAACAGGGAGTCGGCCCAGTACTTC. This codes for CASSLANRESAQYF.

The gene calls are TRBV3-2 and TRBJ2-1; whether TRBD2, the table's D call, matches the DNA was not checked. TRBV3-2 is assigned pseudogene status. The CDR3 runs to 15 residues. The CDR3 region has the DNA TGTGCCTGCAGCACCATAGGACTAGGGGACAATGAGCAGTTCTTC. It codes for CACSTIGLGDNEQFF.

This clonotype came up a few times. The chain couples TRBV6-2 or TRBV6-3 to TRBJ2-7; no clear D gene. Trimming pared 2 bases from V and 3 bases from J, leaving 17 bases between. There are 16 residues in the CDR3. Looked up from germline, CDR1 is MNHEY and CDR2 is SVGEGT. The CDR3 nucleotides read TGTGCCAGCAGTTACACCCCCCGGGCGGTAAACTACGAGCAGTACTTC. Translating gives CASSYTPRAVNYEQYF.

This clonotype was counted between two and nine times. The chain links TRBV5-1 to TRBJ2-7; TRBD1 matches at 8 bases. The junction had 8 bases not matched to a gene; V was cut back by 4 bases and J by 2 bases. The V gene's germline CDR1 is SGHRS and CDR2 YFSETQ. The CDR3 contains 15 residues. The CDR3 spells CASSKDRVRTYEQYF. As DNA, the CDR3 is TGCGCCAGCAGCAAGGACAGGGTGAGAACCTACGAGCAGTACTTC.

This clonotype was observed a few times. V gene TRBV29-1 combines with J gene TRBJ1-1; the match to TRBD1 covers 9 bases. This CDR3 comprises 13 residues. V lost 6 bases, J lost 0 bases, and 2 bases stayed unmatched. CDR1 and CDR2 (germline): SQVTM, ANQGSEA. The CDR3 bases are TGCAGCGTGGACAGGGGCATGAACACTGAAGCTTTCTTT. Protein product: CSVDRGMNTEAFF.

This clonotype was observed a few times. This sequence joins TRBV25-1 and TRBJ2-7; D is unclear. The CDR3 totals 11 residues. Germline assignment: CDR1 MGHDK and CDR2 SYGVNS. Trimming took 2 bases from V and 6 from J, leaving 5 bases between them. As DNA, the CDR3 is TGTGCCAGCAGTGAAGCGCTCGAGCAGTACTTC. Its protein product is CASSEALEQYF.

This chain links TRBV6-6 with TRBJ2-7; 8 bases fit TRBD1. The CDR3 consists of 12 residues. Germline loops: CDR1 MNHNY, CDR2 SVGAGI (reference sequence). As DNA, the CDR3 is TGTTTAGCAGTCGGGACAGGAGGCGAGCAGTACTTC. It codes for CLAVGTGGEQYF.

This clonotype was seen more than once but under ten times. The chain has TRBV25-1 and TRBJ1-5; D unresolved. The CDR3 loop spans 12 amino acids. Germline CDR1 and CDR2: MGHDK and SYGVNS. The ends were cut back, 7 bases at V and 2 bases at J, with 6 bases in the middle. CDR3 sequence (DNA): TGTGCCAGCAATGTTGGCAATCAGCCCCAGCATTTT. Its translation is CASNVGNQPQHF.

This clonotype has more than one count but fewer than ten. The rearrangement links TRBV4-2 to TRBJ2-3; 8 nucleotides line up with TRBD2. CDR1 is LGHNA and CDR2 is YNFKEQ in the germline V gene. The CDR3 contains 15 residues. V dropped 6 bases and J dropped 0; count of bases not matched to a gene: 5. The CDR3 is CASRQSSGSTDTQYF. CDR3 coding DNA: TGTGCCAGCAGGCAATCTAGCGGGAGCACAGATACGCAGTATTTT.

The genes are TRBV4-2 and TRBJ2-5; possibly TRBD1 for D (7 bases). Germline V CDR1 and CDR2: LGHNA, YNFKEQ. This CDR3 has 17 residues. V was cut by 0 bases and J by 4 bases, with 18 bases left in between. CDR3 protein: CASSQEVPGGLGETQYF. The CDR3 region has the DNA TGTGCCAGCAGCCAAGAGGTTCCAGGGGGGTTAGGAGAGACCCAGTACTTC.

This clonotype occurred a few times. The chain is built from TRBV6-1 and TRBJ2-5, with 7 bases aligning to TRBD1. Looked up from germline, CDR1 is MNHNS and CDR2 is SASEGT. There are 11 residues in the CDR3. The V gene end was trimmed by 11 bases and the J gene end by 5 bases; junction bases not matched to a gene: 5. The DNA for the CDR3 is TGTGCCGCAGCCAGGGGGGAGACCCAGTACTTC. Translation gives CAAARGETQYF.

This clonotype was detected a few times. This chain connects TRBV18 to TRBJ2-4; D remains unclear. Trimming pared 2 bases from V and 1 base from J, leaving 3 bases between. CDR3 length: 13 residues. Germline V lookup: CDR1 KGHSH, CDR2 LQKENI. CDR3: CASSPNAKNIQYF. DNA for the CDR3: TGTGCCAGCTCACCAAACGCCAAAAACATTCAGTACTTC.

J is TRBJ2-1 and V is TRBV24-1; D might be TRBD1 or TRBD2, each matching 5 bases. The CDR3 has 16 residues. From germline, CDR1 is KGHDR and CDR2 SFDVKD. Trimming left V 1 base short and J 0 bases short, with 9 bases between. CDR3: CATSDFGASSYNEQFF. In DNA, the CDR3 is TGTGCCACCAGTGATTTCGGGGCTAGCTCCTACAATGAGCAGTTCTTC.

This clonotype appeared many times. The genes are TRBV11-2 and TRBJ2-3; D is possibly TRBD2 (6 bases). CDR3 size: 16 residues. Looked up from germline, CDR1 is SGHAT and CDR2 is FQNNGV. V was shortened by 5 bases and J by 2 bases, with 17 bases between the two germline ends. This CDR3 is CASSPVRRGSTDTQYF. The CDR3, as DNA: TGTGCCAGCAGCCCCGTCCGGCGGGGATCCACAGATACGCAGTATTTT.

This clonotype was recorded a few times. The V call is TRBV4-2, the J call TRBJ2-7; D not certain. V shed 6 bases and J shed 0 bases, with 9 bases lying between them. Germline assignment: CDR1 LGHNA and CDR2 YNFKEQ. The CDR3 covers 13 residues. As DNA, the CDR3 is TGTGCCAGCAGTACCTGGGGCTCCTACGAGCAGTACTTC. It specifies CASSTWGSYEQYF.

For the CDR3, the DNA is TGTGCCAGCCAGGGAGAGACCCAGTACTTC. This sequence encodes CASQGETQYF. The chain combines TRBV28 with TRBJ2-5; a possible D gene is TRBD1 (5 bases). Germline V CDR1 and CDR2: MDHEN, SYDVKM. CDR3 length: 10 residues. Trimming removed 8 bases from V and 4 bases from J, with 5 bases in between.

This rearrangement joins TRBV28 to TRBJ1-6; no reliable D call. The CDR3 loop spans 12 amino acids. Trimming pared 4 bases from V and 9 bases from J, leaving 7 bases between. CDR1 MDHEN and CDR2 SYDVKM come from the germline V gene. The CDR3, as DNA: TGTGCCAGCAGTTCCGGACCTTCACCCCTCCACTTT. This sequence encodes CASSSGPSPLHF.

This chain connects TRBV5-1 to TRBJ1-2; no firm D call. Germline CDR1 is SGHRS and CDR2 is YFSETQ. Trimming left V 5 bases short and J 4 bases short, with 18 bases between. CDR3 length equals 15 residues. In DNA form, the CDR3 reads TGCGCCAGCAGTCTCTTCCTGTCAGTTTCCTATGGCTACACCTTC. It is translated as CASSLFLSVSYGYTF.

This clonotype was seen ten or more times. The rearrangement uses TRBV3-1 and TRBJ1-1; 7 bases line up with TRBD1. This CDR3 contains 12 residues. V was clipped by 1 base and J by 8 bases; unmatched bases: 1. Looked up from germline, CDR1 is LGHDT and CDR2 is YNNKEL (reference sequence). The CDR3 DNA reads TGTGCCAGCAGCCAAGGACAGGGAGAAGCTTTCTTT. As protein: CASSQGQGEAFF.

The rearrangement joins TRBV2 to TRBJ2-1, with TRBD2 identical over 7 bases. Germline CDR1 and CDR2: SNHLY and FYNNEI. The CDR3 length is 14 residues. The V and J ends lost 1 base and 14 bases, in that order; junction bases with no gene match: 11. CDR3 amino acids: CASSEEKRLAQKFF. The CDR3, as DNA: TGTGCCAGCAGTGAAGAGAAGCGACTAGCCCAAAAGTTCTTC. Full variable domain (outside the CDR3, taken from reference TRBV2 and TRBJ2-1): EPEVTQTPSHQVTQMGQEVILRCVPISNHLYFYWYRQILGQKVEFLVSFYNNEISEKSEIFDDQFSVERPDGSNFTLKIRSTKLEDSAMYFCASSEEKRLAQKFFGPGTRLTVL.

The chain couples TRBV3-1 to TRBJ2-2, with D unresolved. The germline V and J ends were trimmed by 3 bases and 6 bases, with 14 bases remaining between them. Germline assignment: CDR1 LGHDT and CDR2 YNNKEL (reference sequence). The CDR3 consists of 15 residues. The CDR3 DNA reads TGTGCCAGCAGCCAGCAACCCCATAGTGCCGGGGAGCTGTTTTTT. This sequence encodes CASSQQPHSAGELFF. Full variable domain (rest looked up from reference TRBV3-1 and TRBJ2-2): DTAVSQTPKYLVTQMGNDKSIKCEQNLGHDTMYWYKQDSKKFLKIMFSYNNKELIINETVPNRFSPKSPDKAHLNLHINSLELGDSAVYFCASSQQPHSAGELFFGEGSRLTVL.

This clonotype was detected a few times. The rearrangement links TRBV4-1 to TRBJ2-1; TRBD1 agrees at 8 bases. This CDR3 has 15 amino acids. Germline V CDR1 and CDR2: MGHRA, YSYEKL. Losses at the gene ends were 0 bases for V and 9 bases for J; bases not matched to a gene: 7. The CDR3 bases are TGCGCCAGCAGCCAAGAAGCACAGGGGGTCGGTGAGCAGTTCTTC. It codes for CASSQEAQGVGEQFF.